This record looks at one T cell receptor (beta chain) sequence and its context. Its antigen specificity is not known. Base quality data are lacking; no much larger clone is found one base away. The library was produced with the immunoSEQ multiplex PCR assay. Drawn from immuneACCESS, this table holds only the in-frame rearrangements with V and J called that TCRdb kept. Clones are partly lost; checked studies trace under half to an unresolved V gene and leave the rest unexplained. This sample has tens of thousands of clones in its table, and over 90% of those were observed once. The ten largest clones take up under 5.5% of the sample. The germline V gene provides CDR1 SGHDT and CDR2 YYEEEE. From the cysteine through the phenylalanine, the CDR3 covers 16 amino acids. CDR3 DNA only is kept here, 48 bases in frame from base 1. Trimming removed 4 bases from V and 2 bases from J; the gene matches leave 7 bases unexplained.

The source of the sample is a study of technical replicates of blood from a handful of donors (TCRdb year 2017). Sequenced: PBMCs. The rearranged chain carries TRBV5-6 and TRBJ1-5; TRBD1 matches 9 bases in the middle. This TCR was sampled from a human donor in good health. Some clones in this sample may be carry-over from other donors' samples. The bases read TGTGCCAGCAGCCTACAGGGGGCGCGAGGCAATCAGCCCCAGCATTTT. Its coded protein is CASSLQGARGNQPQHF.